This paragraph reports one T cell receptor beta chain. The antigen remains undetermined. The germline gene is not matched at one end of the junction; a read error may be the cause. Primers: 60 Vbeta forward and 13 Jbeta reverse. Sequenced by immunoSEQ multiplex PCR; TCRdb stores in-frame clones only, minus some. The top ten hold roughly 12% of the sample, which has about 150,000 clones, approximately 80% seen once. There were likely unrecorded immune exposures, though donors were nominally healthy when sampled. The germline V gene has CDR1 SSHAT and CDR2 FNYEAQ (reference sequence). The CDR3 has 13 residues. The record originates from a study of cytomegalovirus exposure and HLA in healthy donors. At the level of the study: One earlier analysis, a look at approximately 190 million T cells, found some 110 million unique TCR beta sequences. Some 85 million unique TCRs, all from HLA-typed donors, were included in an early release of the data. General study findings and limits: It was reported that the classifier diagnosed cytomegalovirus status with high specificity and sensitivity in both the original and validation cohorts.

The sample comprised PBMCs. The chain uses TRBV7-7 and TRBJ2-5; 7 bases are shared with TRBD2. The receptor was derived from a man under 40 in good health and CMV-seropositive. The CDR3: CASSRLAQETQYF. The CDR3 DNA follows: TGTGCTAGCAGCAGACTAGCCCAAGAGACCCAGTACTTC.